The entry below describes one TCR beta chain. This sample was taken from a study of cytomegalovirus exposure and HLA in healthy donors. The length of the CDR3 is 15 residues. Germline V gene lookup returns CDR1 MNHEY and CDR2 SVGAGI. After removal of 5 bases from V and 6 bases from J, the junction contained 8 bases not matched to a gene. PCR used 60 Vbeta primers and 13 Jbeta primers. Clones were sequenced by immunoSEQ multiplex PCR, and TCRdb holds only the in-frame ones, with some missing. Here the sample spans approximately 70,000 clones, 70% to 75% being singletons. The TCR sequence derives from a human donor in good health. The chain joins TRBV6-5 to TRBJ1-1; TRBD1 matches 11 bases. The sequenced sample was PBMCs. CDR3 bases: TGTGCCAGCAGTCCATTTCGGACAGGGGGCTCTGAAGCTTTCTTT. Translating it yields CASSPFRTGGSEAFF.